The 30 T cell receptor beta chains listed next were all sequenced from one sample in a study of shared clonotypes between healthy human individuals. Only in-frame clones appear in the TCRdb table, and some are missing; sequencing was by immunoSEQ multiplex PCR. The data show hundreds of thousands of clones, with more than 85% seen just once and around 24% held by the top ten. CD45RO-negative, CCR7-selected cells formed the naive CD8 fraction, which excluded terminally differentiated effector memory CD45RA+ cells. The sequenced sample consisted of naive CD8+ T cells sorted from blood. These receptors were obtained from a man aged 30 to 45 in good health.

CDR3: CASSPGTNYNEQFF. Here the CDR3 DNA reads TGTGCCAGCAGCCCGGGGACTAATTACAATGAGCAGTTCTTC. The chain couples TRBV13 to TRBJ2-1; 7 bases agree with TRBD2. V was pared by 5 bases and J by 4 bases, with 5 bases of the junction left unmatched. The CDR3 has 14 residues. The V gene's germline CDR1 is PRHDT and CDR2 FYEKMQ (reference sequence).

This clone has just a few counts. The rearrangement joins TRBV27 to TRBJ1-5, with a possible D match to TRBD1 (5 bases). The CDR3 spans 12 residues. V dropped 2 bases and J dropped 11 bases, with 10 bases sitting between them. Germline V gene lookup returns CDR1 MNHEY and CDR2 SMNVEV (reference sequence). The CDR3 sequence: CASSLPGRAQHF. CDR3 DNA sequence: TGTGCCAGCAGTTTACCAGGGCGAGCCCAGCATTTT.

The gene calls are TRBV18 and TRBJ2-7; D perhaps matches TRBD1 (6 bases). V was cut by 3 bases and J by 3 bases, with 12 bases left in between. The germline gives CDR1 KGHSH, CDR2 LQKENI. The CDR3 contains 14 residues. The CDR3 here is CASSPGTTDYEQYF. The CDR3 DNA is TGTGCCAGCTCACCCGGGACAACCGACTACGAGCAGTACTTC.

The rearrangement uses TRBV7-9 and TRBJ2-5, with TRBD1 as a possible D gene (6 bases). V was clipped by 1 base and J by 2 bases, with 17 bases between them. The CDR3 sequence is 17 residues long. Germline V CDR1 and CDR2: SEHNR, FQNEAQ (reference sequence). CDR3 nucleotides: TGTGCCAGCAGCTTAGATCCGATGGACAGTAAACAAGAGACCCAGTACTTC. It yields the protein CASSLDPMDSKQETQYF.

A word on this clone: Other DNA sequences within the sample encode an identical CDR3. The chain joins TRBV5-1 to TRBJ2-3; 7 bases line up with TRBD2. The V gene's germline CDR1 is SGHRS and CDR2 YFSETQ. Trimming removed 0 bases from V and 3 bases from J; junction bases left unmatched: 1. The CDR3 length is 14 residues. The CDR3 DNA reads as TGCGCCAGCAGCTTGGCCGGGGGGACAGATACGCAGTATTTT. Encoded protein: CASSLAGGTDTQYF.

Of note for this clone: The sample contains more than one DNA sequence encoding this CDR3. The chain uses TRBV7-9 and TRBJ2-7, with D hard to call. The CDR3 totals 12 residues. Germline-derived CDR1 and CDR2 are SEHNR and FQNEAQ (reference sequence). Trimming took off 1 base at V and 5 bases at J, with 6 bases between the two ends. The CDR3 sequence is CASSLGANEQYF. In DNA, the CDR3 is TGTGCCAGCAGCTTAGGGGCTAACGAGCAGTACTTC.

The chain links TRBV28 to TRBJ2-3; 9 bases are shared with TRBD1. Germline loops: CDR1 MDHEN, CDR2 SYDVKM. The J segment lost 0 bases and the V segment lost 6 bases, leaving 10 bases of the junction unmatched. CDR3 length: 17 amino acids. This CDR3 is CASRPEAGTGSTDTQYF. The CDR3 bases are TGTGCCAGCAGACCAGAAGCCGGGACAGGGAGCACAGATACGCAGTATTTT.

Of note for this clone: The junction differs from germline at one of its ends, possibly a read error. Different DNA sequences within this sample yield the same CDR3. The genes are TRBV7-6 and TRBJ2-1; 12 bases agree with TRBD2. Germline V gives CDR1 SGHVS, CDR2 FNYEAQ. The CDR3 consists of 14 residues. The CDR3 sequence is CASSLAGGYNEQFF. As DNA, the CDR3 is TGTGCCAGCAGCCTAGCGGGAGGGTACAATGAGCAGTTCTTC.

The chain carries TRBV7-6 and TRBJ1-2; D possibly corresponds to TRBD1 (5 bases). The CDR3 sequence is 13 residues long. The germline gives CDR1 SGHVS, CDR2 FNYEAQ. V lost 5 bases and J 4 bases, leaving 11 bases between the germline ends. The CDR3 DNA follows: TGTGCCAGCAGCCCCAGGGACGCCTATGGCTACACCTTC. Translated: CASSPRDAYGYTF.

The sample holds a few counts of this clone. At one end, the junction sequence differs from germline, possibly due to a read error. V and J are TRBV7-7 and TRBJ2-1, with D perhaps matching TRBD2 (6 bases). Germline V lookup: CDR1 SSHAT, CDR2 FNYEAQ (reference sequence). The CDR3 spans 15 residues. The CDR3 sequence: CASSSGTGSYNEQFF. The CDR3 region has the DNA TGTGCTAGCAGCTCCGGGACTGGCTCCTACAATGAGCAGTTCTTC.

The gene calls are TRBV11-2 and TRBJ2-1; 7 bases map to TRBD1. CDR1 is SGHAT and CDR2 is FQNNGV in the germline V gene. V trimming: 5 bases; J trimming: 5 bases; junction bases outside the gene matches: 21. The CDR3 covers 19 residues. The CDR3 region is CASSGGGTDAPRAHNEQFF. DNA for the CDR3: TGTGCCAGCAGCGGGGGTGGGACAGATGCACCTAGGGCCCACAATGAGCAGTTCTTC.

As DNA, the CDR3 is TGCGCCAGCAGCTTGAGGGGGCAGATTTCCTACAATGAGCAGTTCTTC. This codes for CASSLRGQISYNEQFF. The chain uses TRBV5-1 and TRBJ2-1; TRBD1 matches at 7 bases. Germline values: CDR1 SGHRS, CDR2 YFSETQ. Trimming took 1 base from V and 1 from J; bases not matched to a gene: 5. This CDR3 spans 16 amino acids. The variable domain in full, completed from reference TRBV5-1 and TRBJ2-1, reads KAGVTQTPRYLIKTRGQQVTLSCSPISGHRSVSWYQQTPGQGLQFLFEYFSETQRNKGNFPGRFSGRQFSNSRSEMNVSTLELGDSALYLCASSLRGQISYNEQFFGPGTRLTVL.

V and J are TRBV5-4 and TRBJ2-3; 10 nucleotides line up with TRBD2. Per the germline V gene, CDR1 is SGHNT and CDR2 is YYREEE (reference sequence). V trimming: 4 bases; J trimming: 5 bases; junction bases outside the gene matches: 10. The CDR3 is 16 residues long. The DNA for the CDR3 is TGTGCCAGCAGCGAGGATCTAGCGGGAGTAGGAGATACGCAGTATTTT. Protein: CASSEDLAGVGDTQYF.

The rearrangement uses TRBV4-1 and TRBJ2-7; a weak D match, TRBD2 (6 bases). V was cut by 0 bases and J by 6 bases, with 21 bases left in between. Per germline, CDR1 MGHRA and CDR2 YSYEKL. CDR3 length equals 17 residues. The CDR3 loop reads CASSQEGGAPPFSEQYF. The CDR3 bases are TGCGCCAGCAGCCAAGAGGGCGGGGCACCCCCTTTCTCCGAGCAGTACTTC.

This sequence joins TRBV7-6 and TRBJ2-1, with 13 nucleotides matching TRBD2. V shed 5 bases and J 6 bases; nucleotides not matched to a gene: 16. Germline V gives CDR1 SGHVS, CDR2 FNYEAQ. This CDR3 spans 19 amino acids. CDR3 in amino acids: CASSGRAGLAGALSNEQFF. The CDR3 region has the DNA TGTGCCAGCAGCGGGAGGGCCGGACTAGCGGGAGCTCTAAGCAATGAGCAGTTCTTC.

This chain connects TRBV28 to TRBJ2-2; D remains ambiguous. The CDR3 extends over 16 amino acids. The germline V gene encodes CDR1 MDHEN and CDR2 SYDVKM. Deletions cut 3 bases from V and 4 bases from J, with 15 bases between. CDR3 residues: CASSLPRVAGTGELFF. In DNA, the CDR3 is TGTGCCAGCAGTTTGCCCCGAGTAGCAGGCACCGGGGAGCTGTTTTTT.

The V call is TRBV15, the J call TRBJ2-1; D perhaps matches TRBD2 (6 bases). The germline V gene has CDR1 LNHNV and CDR2 YYDKDF (reference sequence). Trimming pared 8 bases from V and 7 bases from J, leaving 12 bases between. CDR3 size: 12 residues. The CDR3 nucleotides are TGTGCCACCCGCGGGGCTGGGAATGAGCAGTTCTTC. It specifies CATRGAGNEQFF.

CDR3 nucleotide sequence: TGTGCCAGCAGCTTAAACAGGCGAGAGACCCAGTACTTC. Encoded protein: CASSLNRRETQYF. This rearrangement joins TRBV7-2 to TRBJ2-5, with D tentatively TRBD1 (5 bases). The germline V gene encodes CDR1 SGHTA and CDR2 FQGNSA. The CDR3 covers 13 residues. Between the trimmed V and J ends, which lost 2 bases and 4 bases, there was a span of 8 bases.

CDR3 in amino acids: CAISGVRESYNEQFF. The CDR3 DNA is TGTGCCATCTCAGGGGTGCGGGAGTCCTACAATGAGCAGTTCTTC. The V gene is TRBV6-1, the J gene TRBJ2-1, with D perhaps matching TRBD2 (7 bases). Germline loops: CDR1 MNHNS, CDR2 SASEGT. The CDR3 runs 15 residues. V lost 10 bases and J 1 base, leaving 17 bases between the germline ends.

The DNA for the CDR3 is TGTGCCAGCAGCTCCCTTGGGGACACTGAAAAACTGTTTTTT. This encodes CASSSLGDTEKLFF. The V gene is TRBV7-9, the J gene TRBJ1-4; perhaps TRBD1 as D (6 bases). Germline CDR1 SEHNR, CDR2 FQNEAQ (reference sequence). With 4 bases removed from V and 7 bases from J, the gap between germline ends came to 13 bases. The CDR3 extends over 14 amino acids.

V and J are TRBV9 and TRBJ2-1; 12 nucleotides agree with TRBD2. Germline V gives CDR1 SGDLS, CDR2 YYNGEE. The V segment lost 4 bases and the J segment 5 bases; nucleotides outside the gene matches: 7. The CDR3 extends over 16 amino acids. The CDR3 DNA sequence: TGTGCCAGCAGCCCGCGACTAGCGGGAGTTCACAATGAGCAGTTCTTC. It is translated as CASSPRLAGVHNEQFF.

The chain combines TRBV15 with TRBJ2-7; D is undetermined. Trimming removed 5 bases at V and 4 bases at J, with 12 bases between. Germline V gives CDR1 LNHNV, CDR2 YYDKDF (reference sequence). The CDR3 loop spans 13 amino acids. Here the CDR3 DNA reads TGTGCCACCAGCGGAAGCCGTGAGTACGAGCAGTACTTC. Translating it yields CATSGSREYEQYF.

This clone was counted a single time. This sequence joins TRBV27 and TRBJ2-7; TRBD2 aligns across 9 bases. V gave up 1 base and J gave up 2 bases; unmatched junction bases: 6. The CDR3 length is 16 residues. The V gene's germline CDR1 is MNHEY and CDR2 SMNVEV (reference sequence). The CDR3 protein is CASSLFAPSGTYEQYF. The CDR3 nucleotides are TGTGCCAGCAGTTTATTCGCGCCTAGCGGGACCTACGAGCAGTACTTC.

This chain connects TRBV28 to TRBJ1-5; maybe TRBD1 (6 bases). Germline V gene data show CDR1 as MDHEN and CDR2 as SYDVKM. The CDR3 spans 14 residues. V lost 3 bases and J 5 bases, leaving 11 bases between the germline ends. CDR3 nucleotide sequence: TGTGCCAGCAGTTTTTATCGGGGGCATCAGCCCCAGCATTTT. Translation gives CASSFYRGHQPQHF.

This chain connects TRBV27 to TRBJ2-7, with 10 bases fitting TRBD1. With V trimmed by 3 bases and J by 6 bases, 5 bases remained unmatched. Germline-derived CDR1 and CDR2 are MNHEY and SMNVEV (reference sequence). This CDR3 spans 14 amino acids. In nucleotides, the CDR3 is TGTGCCAGCAGTTTCGGACAGGGGGATGTCGAGCAGTACTTC. This gives the protein CASSFGQGDVEQYF.

The chain recombines TRBV19 with TRBJ2-4; 7 bases line up with TRBD1. The CDR3 has 17 residues. Germline trimming cut 3 bases from V and 8 bases from J; bases unmatched to any gene: 16. Germline V gene data show CDR1 as LNHDA and CDR2 as SQIVND (reference sequence). The chain's CDR3 is CASSMPPIQGIDDIQYF. The CDR3 DNA reads TGTGCCAGTAGTATGCCCCCAATACAGGGGATTGATGACATTCAGTACTTC.

The chain recombines TRBV5-1 with TRBJ2-1; D is unclear. This CDR3 comprises 13 residues. V was trimmed by 8 bases and J by 8 bases, leaving 17 bases between them. Germline values: CDR1 SGHRS, CDR2 YFSETQ. CDR3 in amino acids: CASEAQERDEQFF. The CDR3 DNA reads TGCGCCAGTGAGGCCCAAGAGCGCGATGAGCAGTTCTTC.

As to this clone: At one end, the junction sequence differs from germline, possibly due to a read error. V gene TRBV7-7 combines with J gene TRBJ2-5, with TRBD1 matching over 8 bases. Germline CDR1 and CDR2: SSHAT and FNYEAQ (reference sequence). This CDR3 is built from 15 residues. CDR3 residues: CASSEKLDREETQYF. The CDR3 DNA follows: TGTGCTAGCAGCGAAAAGCTGGACAGGGAAGAGACCCAGTACTTC.

Concerning this clone itself: The same CDR3 can be traced to other DNA sequences in this sample. The chain carries TRBV6-5 and TRBJ1-5, with D uncertain. This CDR3 is built from 13 residues. Trimming removed 2 bases from V and 3 bases from J, with 5 bases in between. The germline CDR1 and CDR2 sequences are MNHEY and SVGAGI. This CDR3 is CASSYLPNQPQHF. The DNA of the CDR3 is TGTGCCAGCAGTTACCTCCCCAATCAGCCCCAGCATTTT.

The rearrangement links TRBV6-1 to TRBJ1-5; D unresolved. The CDR3 loop spans 16 amino acids. The germline V gene has CDR1 MNHNS and CDR2 SASEGT. With 2 bases removed from V and 2 bases from J, the gap between germline ends came to 13 bases. In DNA form, the CDR3 reads TGTGCCAGCAGTGAAAACGCACTATGGGGCAATCAGCCCCAGCATTTT. Translated: CASSENALWGNQPQHF.